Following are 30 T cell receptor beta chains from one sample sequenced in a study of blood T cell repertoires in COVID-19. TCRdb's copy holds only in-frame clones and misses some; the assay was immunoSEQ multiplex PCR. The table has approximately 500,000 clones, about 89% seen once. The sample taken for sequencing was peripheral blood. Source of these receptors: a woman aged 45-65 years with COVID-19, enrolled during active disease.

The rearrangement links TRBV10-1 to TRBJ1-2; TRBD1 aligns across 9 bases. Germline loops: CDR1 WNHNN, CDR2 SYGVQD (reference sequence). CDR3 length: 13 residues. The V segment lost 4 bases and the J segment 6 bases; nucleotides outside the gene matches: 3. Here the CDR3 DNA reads TGCGCCAGCAGTGCGAGGACAGGGGATGGCTACACCTTC. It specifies CASSARTGDGYTF.

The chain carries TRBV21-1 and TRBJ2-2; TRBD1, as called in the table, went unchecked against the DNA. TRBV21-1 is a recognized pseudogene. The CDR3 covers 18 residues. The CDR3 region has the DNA TGTGCCTGCTTCAACGGTTTGTGCGACACTGGGAACACCGGGGAGCTGTTTTTT. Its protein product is CACFNGLCDTGNTGELFF.

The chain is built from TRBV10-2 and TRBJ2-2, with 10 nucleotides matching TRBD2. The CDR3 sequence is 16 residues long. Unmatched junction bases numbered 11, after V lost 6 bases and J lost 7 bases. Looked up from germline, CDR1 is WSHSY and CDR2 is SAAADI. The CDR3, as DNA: TGCGCCAGCAGGAGGGAGGGGACTAGCGTTAACGGGGAGCTGTTTTTT. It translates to CASRREGTSVNGELFF.

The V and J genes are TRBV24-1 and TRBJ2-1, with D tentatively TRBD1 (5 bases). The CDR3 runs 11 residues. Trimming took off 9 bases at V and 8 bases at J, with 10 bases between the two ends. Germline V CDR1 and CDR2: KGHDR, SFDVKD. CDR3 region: CATSQGYEQFF. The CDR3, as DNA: TGTGCCACCTCCCAGGGTTATGAGCAGTTCTTC.

CDR3 sequence reads: CASSSSVGAGNTIYF. The CDR3 coding sequence is TGTGCCAGCAGCTCTTCGGTAGGGGCTGGAAACACCATATATTTT. The chain is built from TRBV5-4 and TRBJ1-3; TRBD1 might be the D (5 bases). V was cut by 3 bases and J by 2 bases, with 12 bases left in between. The germline CDR1 and CDR2 sequences are SGHNT and YYREEE (reference sequence). There are 15 residues in the CDR3.

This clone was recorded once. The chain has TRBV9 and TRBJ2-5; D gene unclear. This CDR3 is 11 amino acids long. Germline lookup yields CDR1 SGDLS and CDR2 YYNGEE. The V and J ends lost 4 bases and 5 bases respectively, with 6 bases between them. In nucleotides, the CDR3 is TGTGCCAGCAGCTCCAGGGAGACCCAGTACTTC. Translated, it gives CASSSRETQYF. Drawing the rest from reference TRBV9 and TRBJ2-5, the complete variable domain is DSGVTQTPKHLITATGQRVTLRCSPRSGDLSVYWYQQSLDQGLQFLIQYYNGEERAKGNILERFSAQQFPDLHSELNLSSLELGDSALYFCASSSRETQYFGPGTRLLVL.

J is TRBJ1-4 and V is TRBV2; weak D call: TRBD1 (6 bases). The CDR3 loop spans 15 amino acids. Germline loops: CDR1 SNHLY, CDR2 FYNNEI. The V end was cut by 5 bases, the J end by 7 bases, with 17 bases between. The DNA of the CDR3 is TGTGCCAGCAGTAGAACAGGGCGCCGCGGTGAAAAACTGTTTTTT. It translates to CASSRTGRRGEKLFF.

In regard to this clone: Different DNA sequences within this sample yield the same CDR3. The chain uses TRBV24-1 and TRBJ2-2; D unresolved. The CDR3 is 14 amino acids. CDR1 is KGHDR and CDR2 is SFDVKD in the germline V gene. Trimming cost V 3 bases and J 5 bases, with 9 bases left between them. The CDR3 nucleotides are TGTGCCACCAGTGATCCGGGTTGGACCGGGGAGCTGTTTTTT. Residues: CATSDPGWTGELFF.

The CDR3 coding sequence is TGTGCCAGCAGCGTAGCTGCCACGTCAGTTGGCTACACCTTC. Amino acids: CASSVAATSVGYTF. The chain combines TRBV9 with TRBJ1-2, with D uncertain. The CDR3 is 14 amino acids. Germline V gene lookup returns CDR1 SGDLS and CDR2 YYNGEE. V lost 0 bases and J 7 bases, leaving 13 bases between the germline ends.

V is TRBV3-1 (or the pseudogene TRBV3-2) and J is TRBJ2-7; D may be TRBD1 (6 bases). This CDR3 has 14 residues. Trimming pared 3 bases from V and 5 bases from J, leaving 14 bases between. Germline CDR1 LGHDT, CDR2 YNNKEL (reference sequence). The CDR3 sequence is CASSHGRGGNEQYF. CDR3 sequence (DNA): TGTGCCAGCAGCCATGGGAGAGGGGGAAACGAGCAGTACTTC.

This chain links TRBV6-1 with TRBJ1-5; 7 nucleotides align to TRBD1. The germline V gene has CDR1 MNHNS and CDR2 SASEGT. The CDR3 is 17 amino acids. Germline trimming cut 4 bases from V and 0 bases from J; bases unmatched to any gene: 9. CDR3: CASSGETGILSNQPQHF. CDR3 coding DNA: TGTGCCAGCAGTGGGGAGACAGGGATACTTAGCAATCAGCCCCAGCATTTT.

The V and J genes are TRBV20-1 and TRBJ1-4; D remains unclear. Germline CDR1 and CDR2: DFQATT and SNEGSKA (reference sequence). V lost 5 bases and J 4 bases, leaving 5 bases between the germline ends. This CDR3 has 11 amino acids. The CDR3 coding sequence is TGCAGTGCTCCGTTTAATGAAAAACTGTTTTTT. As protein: CSAPFNEKLFF.

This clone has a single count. The CDR3 sequence is CASSWIRRGDSPLHF. The CDR3, as DNA: TGTGCCAGCAGCTGGATTCGTAGGGGCGATTCACCCCTCCACTTT. The chain uses TRBV11-2 and TRBJ1-6; weak D call: TRBD1 (5 bases). Per the germline V gene, CDR1 is SGHAT and CDR2 is FQNNGV. Deletions cut 4 bases from V and 8 bases from J, with 15 bases between. CDR3 length: 15 residues.

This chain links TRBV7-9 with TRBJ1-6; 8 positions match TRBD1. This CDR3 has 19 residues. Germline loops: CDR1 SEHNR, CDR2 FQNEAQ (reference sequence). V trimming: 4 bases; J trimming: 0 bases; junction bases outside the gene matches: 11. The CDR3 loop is CASSSDDRGLSSYNSPLHF. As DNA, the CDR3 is TGTGCCAGCAGCTCCGACGACAGGGGCCTCAGCTCCTATAATTCACCCCTCCACTTT.

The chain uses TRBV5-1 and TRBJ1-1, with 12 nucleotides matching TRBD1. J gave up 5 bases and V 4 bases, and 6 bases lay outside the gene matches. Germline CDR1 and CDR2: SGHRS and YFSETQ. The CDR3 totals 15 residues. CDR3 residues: CASSTGQGAVTEAFF. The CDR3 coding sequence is TGCGCCAGCAGCACGGGACAGGGGGCCGTGACTGAAGCTTTCTTT.

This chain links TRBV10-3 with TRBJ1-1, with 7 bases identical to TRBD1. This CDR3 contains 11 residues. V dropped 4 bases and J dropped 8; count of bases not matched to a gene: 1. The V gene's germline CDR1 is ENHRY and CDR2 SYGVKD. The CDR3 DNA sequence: TGTGCCATCAGTGTGGACAGGGAAGCTTTCTTT. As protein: CAISVDREAFF.

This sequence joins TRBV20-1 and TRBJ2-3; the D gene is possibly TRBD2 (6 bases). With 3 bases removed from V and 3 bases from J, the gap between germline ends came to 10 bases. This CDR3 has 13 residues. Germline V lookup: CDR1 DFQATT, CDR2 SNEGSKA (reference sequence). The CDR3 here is CSASPAGTDTQYF. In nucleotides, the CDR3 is TGCAGTGCTAGTCCGGCGGGAACAGATACGCAGTATTTT.

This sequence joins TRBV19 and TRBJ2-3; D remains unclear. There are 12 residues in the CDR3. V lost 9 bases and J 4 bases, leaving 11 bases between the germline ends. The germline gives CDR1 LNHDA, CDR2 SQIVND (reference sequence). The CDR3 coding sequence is TGTGCCAGCCTCGGCCGGGCAGATACGCAGTATTTT. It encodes CASLGRADTQYF.

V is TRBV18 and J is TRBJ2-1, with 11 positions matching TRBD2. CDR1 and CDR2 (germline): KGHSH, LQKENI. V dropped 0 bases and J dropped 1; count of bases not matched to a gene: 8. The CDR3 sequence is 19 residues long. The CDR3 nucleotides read TGTGCCAGCTCACCACCCGGGACTAGCGGACTATTTTCCTACAATGAGCAGTTCTTC. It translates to CASSPPGTSGLFSYNEQFF.

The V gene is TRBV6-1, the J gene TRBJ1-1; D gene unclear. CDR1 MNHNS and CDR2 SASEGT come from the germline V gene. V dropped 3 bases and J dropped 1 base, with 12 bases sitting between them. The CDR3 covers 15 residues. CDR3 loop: CASSDERAWNTEAFF. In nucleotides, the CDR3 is TGTGCCAGCAGTGATGAGAGAGCGTGGAACACTGAAGCTTTCTTT.

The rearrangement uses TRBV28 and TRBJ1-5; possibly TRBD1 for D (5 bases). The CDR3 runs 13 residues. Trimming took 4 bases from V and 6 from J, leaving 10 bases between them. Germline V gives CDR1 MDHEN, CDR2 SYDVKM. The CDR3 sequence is CASSSPGGQPQHF. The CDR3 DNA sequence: TGTGCCAGCAGTTCCCCGGGGGGTCAGCCCCAGCATTTT.

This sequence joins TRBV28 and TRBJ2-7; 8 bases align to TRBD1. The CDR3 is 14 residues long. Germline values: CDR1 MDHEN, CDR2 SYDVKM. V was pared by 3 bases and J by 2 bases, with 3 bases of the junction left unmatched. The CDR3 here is CASSLRGQAYEQYF. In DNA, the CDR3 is TGTGCCAGCAGTTTGAGGGGACAGGCCTACGAGCAGTACTTC.

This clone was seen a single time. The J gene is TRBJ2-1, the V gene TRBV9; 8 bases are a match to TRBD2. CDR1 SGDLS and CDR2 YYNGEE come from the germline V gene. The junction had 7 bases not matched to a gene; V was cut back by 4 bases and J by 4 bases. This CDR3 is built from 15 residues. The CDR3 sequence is CASSQRIAGYNEQFF. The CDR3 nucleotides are TGTGCCAGCAGCCAAAGGATAGCGGGGTACAATGAGCAGTTCTTC.

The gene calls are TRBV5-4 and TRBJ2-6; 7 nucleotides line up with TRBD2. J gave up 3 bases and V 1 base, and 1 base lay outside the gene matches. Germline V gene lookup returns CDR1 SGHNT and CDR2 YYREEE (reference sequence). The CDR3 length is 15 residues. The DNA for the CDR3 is TGTGCCAGCAGCTTGAGGGACTATGGGGCCAACGTCCTGACTTTC. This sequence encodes CASSLRDYGANVLTF. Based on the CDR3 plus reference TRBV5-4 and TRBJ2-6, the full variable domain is ETGVTQSPTHLIKTRGQQVTLRCSSQSGHNTVSWYQQALGQGPQFIFQYYREEENGRGNFPPRFSGLQFPNYSSELNVNALELDDSALYLCASSLRDYGANVLTFGAGSRLTVL.

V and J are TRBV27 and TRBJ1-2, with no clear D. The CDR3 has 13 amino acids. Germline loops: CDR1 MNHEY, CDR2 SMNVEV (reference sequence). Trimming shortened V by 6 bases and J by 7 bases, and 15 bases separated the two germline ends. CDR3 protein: CASSSVLWSGYTF. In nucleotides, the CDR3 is TGTGCCAGCAGCTCGGTCCTTTGGAGTGGCTACACCTTC.

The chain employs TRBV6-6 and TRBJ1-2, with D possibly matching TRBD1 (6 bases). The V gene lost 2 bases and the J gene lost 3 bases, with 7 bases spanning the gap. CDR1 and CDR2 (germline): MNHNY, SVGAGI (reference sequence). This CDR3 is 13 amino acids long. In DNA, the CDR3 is TGTGCCAGCAGTTACAGGACAGACTATGGCTACACCTTC. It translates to CASSYRTDYGYTF.

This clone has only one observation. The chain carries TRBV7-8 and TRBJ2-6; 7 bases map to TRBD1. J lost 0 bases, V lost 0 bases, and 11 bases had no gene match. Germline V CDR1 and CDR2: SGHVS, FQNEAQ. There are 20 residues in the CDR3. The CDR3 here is CASSLARTPGQISGANVLTF. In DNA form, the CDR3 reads TGTGCCAGCAGCTTAGCCCGGACTCCGGGACAGATCTCTGGGGCCAACGTCCTGACTTTC.

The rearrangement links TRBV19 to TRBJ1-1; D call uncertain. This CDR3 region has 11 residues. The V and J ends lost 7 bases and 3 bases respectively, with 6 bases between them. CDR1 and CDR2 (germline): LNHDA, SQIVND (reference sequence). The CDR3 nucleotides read TGTGCCAGTAAGAGGTACACTGAAGCTTTCTTT. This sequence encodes CASKRYTEAFF.

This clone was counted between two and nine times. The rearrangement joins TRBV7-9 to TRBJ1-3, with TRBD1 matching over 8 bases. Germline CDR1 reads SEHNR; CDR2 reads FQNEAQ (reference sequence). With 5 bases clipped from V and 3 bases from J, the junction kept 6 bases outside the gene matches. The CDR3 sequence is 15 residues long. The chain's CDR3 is CASSTSGTGGNTIYF. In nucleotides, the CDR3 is TGTGCCAGCAGCACCTCCGGGACAGGTGGAAACACCATATATTTT.

The CDR3, as DNA: TGTGCCAGCAGCTCAGGGACAGGGGTCACTGAAGCTTTCTTT. Its translation: CASSSGTGVTEAFF. J is TRBJ1-1 and V is TRBV7-8, with TRBD1 matching over 10 bases. The CDR3 is made up of 14 amino acids. The V segment lost 4 bases and the J segment 4 bases; nucleotides outside the gene matches: 3. Per germline, CDR1 SGHVS and CDR2 FQNEAQ.